This T cell receptor (beta chain) was captured by sequencing in a study of T cell repertoires in cytomegalovirus infection. Across the study: In public TCR beta signatures, there were indications of both CMV infection and matching HLA type.

The length of the CDR3 is 16 residues. Trimming pared 8 bases from V and 1 base from J, leaving 20 bases between. TCRdb redid the calling of the reads with MiXCR, one entry per CDR3 protein. The table has some 590,000 distinct CDR3 sequences, almost 40% seen once. This clonotype was counted only a few times. Antigen unknown. The chain joins TRBV5-3 to TRBJ2-3; possibly TRBD1 or TRBD2 for D (5 bases each). TRBV5-3 is labeled an ORF, and its function is uncertain. This clonotype originated in a human donor in good health (CMV status not recorded). Some clones in this sample may be carry-over from other donors' samples. The input for sequencing was cultured PBMCs, taken from culture after CMV antigen stimulation. Here the CDR3 reads CASSPGTAWGTDTQYF. CDR3 bases: TGTGCCAGCAGCCCCGGGACCGCTTGGGGCACAGATACGCAGTATTTT.